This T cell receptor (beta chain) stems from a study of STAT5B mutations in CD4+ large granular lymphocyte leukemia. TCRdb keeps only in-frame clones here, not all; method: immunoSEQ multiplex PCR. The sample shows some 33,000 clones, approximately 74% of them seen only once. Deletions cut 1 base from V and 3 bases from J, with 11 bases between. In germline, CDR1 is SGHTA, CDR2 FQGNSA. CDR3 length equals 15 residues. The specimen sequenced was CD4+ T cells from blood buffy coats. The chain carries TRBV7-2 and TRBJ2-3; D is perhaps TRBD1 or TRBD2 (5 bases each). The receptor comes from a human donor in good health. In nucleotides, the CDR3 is TGTGCCAGCAGCTTAGTTTGGGACCCAACAGATACGCAGTATTTT. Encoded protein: CASSLVWDPTDTQYF.